These T cell receptor beta chains were read from a single sample in a study of shared clonotypes between healthy human individuals. Some clones are missing from TCRdb's copy, which holds only in-frame ones; the method was immunoSEQ multiplex PCR. The table has 1.4 million to 1.5 million clones, around 97% seen once; the top ten hold about 1.2%. What was sequenced was naive CD4+ T cells sorted from blood. These receptor sequences come from a man under 40 in good health. CDR3s include the opening cysteine and the closing phenylalanine or tryptophan. The order of the fields is J gene, V gene, D gene, clone size, CDR3 DNA, CDR3 protein. A D gene is named only where the DNA matches it firmly. The listing skips clone size in some rows; elsewhere it reads once, few, many or a size class.

>TRBJ2-5|TRBV29-1|TRBD2|.
TGCAGCGTGACTAGCTTGGAGACCCAGTACTTC
CSVTSLETQYF
>TRBJ1-5|TRBV28|.|.
TGTGCCAGCAGATCAGGACAACTCAATCAGCCCCAGCATTTT
CASRSGQLNQPQHF
>TRBJ1-1|TRBV7-9|TRBD1|.
TGTGCCAGCAGCTTCCAGGGGGCTCGGAACACTGAAGCTTTCTTT
CASSFQGARNTEAFF
>TRBJ2-2|TRBV4-3|TRBD1|.
TGCGCCAGCAGCCAAGAGACAGGGGGCTTCGCCGGGGAGCTGTTTTTT
CASSQETGGFAGELFF
>TRBJ2-1|TRBV28|.|.
TGTGCCAGCAGTTTAAGGGATGAGCAGTTCTTC
CASSLRDEQFF
>TRBJ2-2|TRBV29-1|TRBD2|.
TGCAGCGTTGAAATTCGGACTAGCGGGAGGGCCGTGAACACCGGGGAGCTGTTTTTT
CSVEIRTSGRAVNTGELFF
>TRBJ1-1|TRBV2|.|once
TGTGCCAGCGTTCGCGGGGACCTGCACACTGAAGCTTTCTTT
CASVRGDLHTEAFF
>TRBJ2-7|TRBV19|.|.
TGTGCCAGTAGTATAGGGCTGTCTATTGACGAGCAGTACTTC
CASSIGLSIDEQYF
>TRBJ2-7|TRBV13|.|.
TGTGCCAGCAGGGGGCAAGCCACCTACGAGCAGTACTTC
CASRGQATYEQYF
>TRBJ2-1|TRBV10-3|.|once
TGTGCCATCACCGGGTCGGGGCACGATGAGCAGTTCTTC
CAITGSGHDEQFF
>TRBJ1-2|TRBV28|.|.
TGTGCCAGCAGTTTCCATACCGGGACCGCCACCTATGGCTACACCTTC
CASSFHTGTATYGYTF
>TRBJ2-3|TRBV7-2|TRBD1|.
TGTGCCAGCAGCTGGACCAGGGGGTCTGGCACAGATACGCAGTATTTT
CASSWTRGSGTDTQYF
>TRBJ2-7|TRBV6-5|TRBD2|.
TGTGCCAGCAGTTATACTAGCGGGAGAGCCGAGCAGTACTTC
CASSYTSGRAEQYF
>TRBJ2-2|TRBV9|.|.
TGTGCCAGCAGCGTATTGGCAGTGGAGACCGGGGAGCTGTTTTTT
CASSVLAVETGELFF
>TRBJ2-1|TRBV9|.|once
TGTGCCAGCAGCTATAGGGACCCCTACAATGAGCAGTTCTTC
CASSYRDPYNEQFF
>TRBJ2-7|TRBV11-2|TRBD2|.
TGTGCCAGCAGCTACTTGCCACTAGCGGGAGTTCCGCAGTACTTC
CASSYLPLAGVPQYF
>TRBJ2-1|TRBV4-1|TRBD2|.
TGCGCCAGCAGCCAACTCACTAGCGGGTCCAATGAGCAGTTCTTC
CASSQLTSGSNEQFF
>TRBJ1-1|TRBV5-4|.|.
TGTGCCAGCAGCTGGATTAGCGGGGGCCTCACTGAAGCTTTCTTT
CASSWISGGLTEAFF
>TRBJ2-7|TRBV7-8|TRBD1|.
TGTGCCAGCAGCTTCGTTAGGGACAGCCCGCCTTCCTACGAGCAGTACTTC
CASSFVRDSPPSYEQYF
>TRBJ2-5|TRBV5-4|.|.
TGTGCCAGCAGCATCTCGGGCCACCCACAAGAGACCCAGTACTTC
CASSISGHPQETQYF
>TRBJ2-3|TRBV19|.|.
TGTGCCAGTAGTATTCTGTTGGGTACGCAGTATTTT
CASSILLGTQYF
>TRBJ2-7|TRBV15|.|once
TGTGCCACCAGCAGAGATGGGTTTGGTGGCGAGCAGTACTTC
CATSRDGFGGEQYF
>TRBJ2-1|TRBV11-2|TRBD1|.
TGTGCCAGCAGGCGGACCGGGACAGCGACAAGAGCGCAGTTCTTC
CASRRTGTATRAQFF
>TRBJ1-5|TRBV6-5|.|.
TGTGCCAGCAGTTACGGGGCAGGGGGCAATCAGCCCCAGCATTTT
CASSYGAGGNQPQHF
>TRBJ2-7|TRBV25-1|TRBD1|.
TGTGCCAGCACCCTAGGACAGGGAATTAACAACGAGCAGTACTTC
CASTLGQGINNEQYF
>TRBJ1-1|TRBV15|.|.
TGTGCCACCAGTGCAGGCGTGCACACTGAAGCTTTCTTT
CATSAGVHTEAFF
>TRBJ1-5|TRBV18|TRBD1|.
TGTGCCAGCTCACCACCGGGACAGGGTGGTCAGCCCCAGCATTTT
CASSPPGQGGQPQHF
>TRBJ1-5|TRBV9|.|.
TGTGCCAGCAGCGGAAGAGGGGGCAATCAGCCCCAGCATTTT
CASSGRGGNQPQHF
>TRBJ2-2|TRBV2|.|once
TGTGCCAGCAGGGTGGGTAGAACGAACACCGGGGAGCTGTTTTTT
CASRVGRTNTGELFF
>TRBJ1-5|TRBV7-9|.|once
TGTGCCAGCAGCTCGACTGCTTCTAGCAATCAGCCCCAGCATTTT
CASSSTASSNQPQHF
>TRBJ2-3|TRBV4-1|TRBD2|.
TGCGCCAGCAGCCAAGATTTAGGGGAAAAGGGACTAGCGTGGAGAGATACGCAGTATTTT
CASSQDLGEKGLAWRDTQYF
>TRBJ1-2|TRBV6-6|.|.
TGTGCCAGCAGTTTCGCACAGGGCGACTATGGCTACACCTTC
CASSFAQGDYGYTF
>TRBJ2-7|TRBV6-5|.|many
TGTGCCAGCGCTAGTCTTTACGAGCAGTACTTC
CASASLYEQYF
>TRBJ1-1|TRBV5-4|.|.
TGTGCCAGCAGCTTCGTCTCAGGAGAAAAAGCTTTCTTT
CASSFVSGEKAFF
>TRBJ2-7|TRBV28|.|.
TGTGCCAGCACGGACCGGGACTTCGATACACCCTACGAGCAGTACTTC
CASTDRDFDTPYEQYF
>TRBJ2-3|TRBV5-1|.|.
TGCGCCAGCAGCTTGGACAGGGTTAGCACAGATACGCAGTATTTT
CASSLDRVSTDTQYF
>TRBJ2-1|TRBV5-1|.|.
TGCGCCAGTACAGTTAGCTCCTACAATGAGCAGTTCTTC
CASTVSSYNEQFF
>TRBJ2-7|TRBV29-1|TRBD1|once
TGCAGCGTAAAACCGGGACAGACCTACGAGCAGTACTTC
CSVKPGQTYEQYF
>TRBJ1-5|TRBV7-6|.|.
TGTGCCAGCAGCTTAGCGATTGATCAGCCCCAGCATTTT
CASSLAIDQPQHF
>TRBJ2-3|TRBV4-3|.|.
TGCGCCAGCAGCCAAGATCGCCCCTCAGTGGCAGATACGCAGTATTTT
CASSQDRPSVADTQYF
>TRBJ1-2|TRBV27|.|.
TGTGCCAGCAGCCTACGGTCCGGGACTAACTATGGCTACACCTTC
CASSLRSGTNYGYTF
>TRBJ2-1|TRBV5-5|.|.
TGTGCCAGCAGCCCGGTCTACAGCAGCAATGAGCAGTTCTTC
CASSPVYSSNEQFF
>TRBJ1-2|TRBV4-1|TRBD1|.
TGCGCCAGCAGCCAAGCGGGACTAGGGAGACGGACAGGGGCGGCCTATGGCTACACCTTC
CASSQAGLGRRTGAAYGYTF
>TRBJ2-2|TRBV9|.|.
TGTGCCAGCAGCGTAGCGGGTAGCGCAAACACCGGGGAGCTGTTTTTT
CASSVAGSANTGELFF
>TRBJ1-2|TRBV5-1|TRBD1|.
TGCGCCAGCAGCGACGGGACAGGGGGCTACACCTTC
CASSDGTGGYTF
>TRBJ2-1|TRBV11-2|TRBD2|.
TGTGCCAGCAGCTTAGGAAGTTTTTGGCTAGCGGCGAATGAGCAGTTCTTC
CASSLGSFWLAANEQFF
>TRBJ1-2|TRBV5-1|.|.
TGCGCCAGCCGACTCGGACGTGGTATCTATGGCTACACCTTC
CASRLGRGIYGYTF
>TRBJ2-2|TRBV5-1|.|.
TGCGCCAGCAGCAGTGACATATACACCGGGGAGCTGTTTTTT
CASSSDIYTGELFF
>TRBJ2-3|TRBV6-1|TRBD1|.
TGTGCCAGCAGTGATGGGACAGGGGGCCTTTTTGTGCAGTATTTT
CASSDGTGGLFVQYF
>TRBJ2-3|TRBV5-4|TRBD2|.
TGTGCCAGCAGCCCCGGGGCGGGAGGGCCGTTGGATACGCAGTATTTT
CASSPGAGGPLDTQYF
>TRBJ2-7|TRBV11-3|TRBD2|.
TGTGCCAGCAGCTTTAGCGGGAGTAGCCACGAGCAGTACTTC
CASSFSGSSHEQYF
>TRBJ2-7|TRBV4-1|TRBD1|.
TGCGCCAGCAGTCTAGGACAGGGGGACGAGCAGTACTTC
CASSLGQGDEQYF
>TRBJ2-5|TRBV18|.|.
TGTGCCAGCTCACCACGCGGTGAGACCCAGTACTTC
CASSPRGETQYF